A selection of T cell receptor beta chains follows, all from one sample in a study of blood T cells in healthy people across ages. TCRdb processed the 5' RACE reads anew with MiXCR; each CDR3 protein has one entry. The table records 900,000 to 950,000 distinct CDR3 sequences, 25% to 30% of them present only once. These same data were also listed under a study on T cells of mothers and their children.

The sequenced sample was blood. Receptors were obtained from a woman aged 40 to 50 in good health. The CDR3 runs from the conserved cysteine through the conserved F or W. The D gene is left open where the match is weak. Clone size is given for some rows only: seen once, a few or many times, or a class if the clone is expanded.

J gene: TRBJ2-5; V gene: TRBV6-5; clone size: many; D gene: TRBD2; CDR3 DNA: TGTGCCAGCAGCACCACTAGCGGGGCGAAAACCGAGACCCAGTACTTC; CDR3 protein: CASSTTSGAKTETQYF
J gene: TRBJ2-7; V gene: TRBV4-2; clone size: -; D gene: TRBD2; CDR3 DNA: TGTGCCAGCAGCCAAGAACAGCGGGGCGGGTACGAGCAGTACTTC; CDR3 protein: CASSQEQRGGYEQYF
J gene: TRBJ1-6; V gene: TRBV7-2; clone size: -; D gene: -; CDR3 DNA: TGTGCCAGTAACAGGGTCAATTCACCCCTCCACTTT; CDR3 protein: CASNRVNSPLHF
J gene: TRBJ2-7; V gene: TRBV6-2/TRBV6-3; clone size: few; D gene: -; CDR3 DNA: TGTGCCAGCACTTTGGGAGCGGAGAACTACGAGCAGTACTTC; CDR3 protein: CASTLGAENYEQYF
J gene: TRBJ1-1; V gene: TRBV5-1; clone size: -; D gene: -; CDR3 DNA: TGCGCCAGCAGCTTGTGGTCCGGGGACACTGAAGCTTTCTTT; CDR3 protein: CASSLWSGDTEAFF
J gene: TRBJ2-7; V gene: TRBV28; clone size: few; D gene: -; CDR3 DNA: TGTGCCAGCAGTTTAAGTACAGTCTCCTACGAGCAGTACTTC; CDR3 protein: CASSLSTVSYEQYF
J gene: TRBJ2-3; V gene: TRBV29-1; clone size: -; D gene: -; CDR3 DNA: TGCAGCGTTGAAGGGACAGCTAGCACAGATACGCAGTATTTT; CDR3 protein: CSVEGTASTDTQYF
J gene: TRBJ1-6; V gene: TRBV12-3/TRBV12-4; clone size: -; D gene: TRBD1; CDR3 DNA: TGTGCCAGCACCCGACAGGGCAGGTATAATTCACCCCTCCACTTT; CDR3 protein: CASTRQGRYNSPLHF
J gene: TRBJ1-4; V gene: TRBV12-3/TRBV12-4; clone size: few; D gene: TRBD1; CDR3 DNA: TGTGCCAGCAGTGTGACAGGGGAGTCTGAAAAACTGTTTTTT; CDR3 protein: CASSVTGESEKLFF
J gene: TRBJ2-1; V gene: TRBV12-3/TRBV12-4; clone size: -; D gene: -; CDR3 DNA: TGTGCCAGCAGTTTTAGTGACAGCTCCTACAATGAGCAGTTCTTC; CDR3 protein: CASSFSDSSYNEQFF